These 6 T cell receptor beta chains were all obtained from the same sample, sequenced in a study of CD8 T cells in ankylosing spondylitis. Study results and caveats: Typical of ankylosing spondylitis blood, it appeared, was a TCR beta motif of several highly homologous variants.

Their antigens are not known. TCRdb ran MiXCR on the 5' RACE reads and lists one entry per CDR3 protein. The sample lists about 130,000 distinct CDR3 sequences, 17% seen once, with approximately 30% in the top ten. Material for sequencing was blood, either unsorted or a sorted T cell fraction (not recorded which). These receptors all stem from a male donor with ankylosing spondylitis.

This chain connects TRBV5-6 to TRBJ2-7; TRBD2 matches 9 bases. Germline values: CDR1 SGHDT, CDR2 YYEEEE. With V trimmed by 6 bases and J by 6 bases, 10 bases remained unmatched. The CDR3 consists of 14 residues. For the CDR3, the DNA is TGTGCCAGCACCCAAGGCGGGAGGGTTGGCGAGCAGTACTTC. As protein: CASTQGGRVGEQYF. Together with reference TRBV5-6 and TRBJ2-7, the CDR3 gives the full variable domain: DAGVTQSPTHLIKTRGQQVTLRCSPKSGHDTVSWYQQALGQGPQFIFQYYEEEERQRGNFPDRFSGHQFPNYSSELNVNALLLGDSALYLCASTQGGRVGEQYFGPGTRLTVT.

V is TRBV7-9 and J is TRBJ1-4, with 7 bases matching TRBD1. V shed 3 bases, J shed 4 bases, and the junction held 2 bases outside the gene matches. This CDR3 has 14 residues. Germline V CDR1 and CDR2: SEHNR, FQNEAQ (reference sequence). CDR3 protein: CASSFGDSNEKLFF. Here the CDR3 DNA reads TGTGCCAGCAGCTTCGGGGACAGTAATGAAAAACTGTTTTTT. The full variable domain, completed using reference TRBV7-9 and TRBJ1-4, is DTGVSQNPRHKITKRGQNVTFRCDPISEHNRLYWYRQTLGQGPEFLTYFQNEAQLEKSRLLSDRFSAERPKGSFSTLEIQRTEQGDSAMYLCASSFGDSNEKLFFGSGTQLSVL.

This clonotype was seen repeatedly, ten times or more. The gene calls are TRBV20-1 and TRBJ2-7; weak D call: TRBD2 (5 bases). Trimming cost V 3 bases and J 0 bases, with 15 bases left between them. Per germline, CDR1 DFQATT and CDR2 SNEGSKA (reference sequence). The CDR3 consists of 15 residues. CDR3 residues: CSARGARRNSYEQYF. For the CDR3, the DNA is TGCAGTGCTAGGGGAGCGAGACGCAACTCCTACGAGCAGTACTTC.

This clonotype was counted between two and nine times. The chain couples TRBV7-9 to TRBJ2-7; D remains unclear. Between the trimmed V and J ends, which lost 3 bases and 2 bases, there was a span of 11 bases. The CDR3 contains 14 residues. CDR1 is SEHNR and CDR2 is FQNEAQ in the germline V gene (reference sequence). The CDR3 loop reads CASSLVSSPYEQYF. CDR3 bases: TGTGCCAGCAGCTTGGTCAGTAGCCCCTACGAGCAGTACTTC.

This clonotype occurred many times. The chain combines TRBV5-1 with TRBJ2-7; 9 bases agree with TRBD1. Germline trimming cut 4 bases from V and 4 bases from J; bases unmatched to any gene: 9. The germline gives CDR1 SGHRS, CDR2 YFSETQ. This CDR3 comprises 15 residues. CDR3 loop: CASSLAGTGSYEQYF. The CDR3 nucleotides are TGCGCCAGCAGCCTAGCCGGGACAGGGTCTTACGAGCAGTACTTC.

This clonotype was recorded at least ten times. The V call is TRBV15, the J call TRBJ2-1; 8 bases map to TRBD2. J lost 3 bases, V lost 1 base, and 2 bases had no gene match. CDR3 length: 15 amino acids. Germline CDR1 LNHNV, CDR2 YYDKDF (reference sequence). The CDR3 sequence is CATSRAAGDYNEQFF. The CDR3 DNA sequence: TGTGCCACCAGCAGAGCAGCGGGGGACTACAATGAGCAGTTCTTC.